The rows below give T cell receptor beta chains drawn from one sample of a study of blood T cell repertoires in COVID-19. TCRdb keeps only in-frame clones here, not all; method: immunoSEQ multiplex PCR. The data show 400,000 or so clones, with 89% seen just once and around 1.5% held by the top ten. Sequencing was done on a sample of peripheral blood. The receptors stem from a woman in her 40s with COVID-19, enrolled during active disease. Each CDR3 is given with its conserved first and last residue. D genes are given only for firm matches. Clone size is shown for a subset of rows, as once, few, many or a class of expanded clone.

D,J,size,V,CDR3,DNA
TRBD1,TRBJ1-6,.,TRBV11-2,CASSLSGQGSVSPLHF,TGTGCCAGCAGCTTATCCGGACAGGGTTCCGTTTCACCCCTCCACTTT
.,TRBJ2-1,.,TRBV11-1,CASSLSWGPGNNEQFF,TGTGCCAGCAGCCTCAGTTGGGGGCCTGGAAACAATGAGCAGTTCTTC
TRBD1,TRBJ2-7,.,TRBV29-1,CSVRGQGSSYEQYF,TGCAGCGTCCGTGGACAGGGGAGCTCCTACGAGCAGTACTTC
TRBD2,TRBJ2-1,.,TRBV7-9,CASSFGTSGFYNEQFF,TGTGCCAGCAGCTTCGGGACTAGCGGGTTCTACAATGAGCAGTTCTTC
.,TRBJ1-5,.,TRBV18,CASCPTGIDQPQHF,TGTGCCAGCTGTCCCACAGGGATCGATCAGCCCCAGCATTTT
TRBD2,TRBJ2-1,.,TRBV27,CASSRETSSYNEQFF,TGTGCCAGCAGTCGCGAGACTAGCAGCTACAATGAGCAGTTCTTC
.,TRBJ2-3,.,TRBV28,CASSLREGRTIRLYF,TGTGCCAGCAGTTTAAGAGAGGGCAGGACTATAAGACTGTATTTT
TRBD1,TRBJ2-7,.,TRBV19,CASSIRTGAYEQYF,TGTGCCAGTAGTATCAGGACAGGGGCCTACGAGCAGTACTTC
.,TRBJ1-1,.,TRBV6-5,CASSRQLTTEAFF,TGTGCCAGCAGTAGACAGTTAACTACTGAAGCTTTCTTT
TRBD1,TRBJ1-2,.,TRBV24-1,CATSDQSYPGQGGYTF,TGTGCCACCAGTGACCAAAGTTACCCGGGACAGGGAGGCTACACCTTC
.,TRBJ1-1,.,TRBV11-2,CASSSASNTEAFF,TGTGCCAGCAGCTCCGCGAGCAACACTGAAGCTTTCTTT
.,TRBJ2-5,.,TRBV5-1,CASSFRVGETQYF,TGCGCCAGCAGCTTCAGGGTCGGGGAGACCCAGTACTTC
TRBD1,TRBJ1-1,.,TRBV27,CASSFGQGNTEAFF,TGTGCCAGCAGTTTTGGACAGGGGAACACTGAAGCTTTCTTT
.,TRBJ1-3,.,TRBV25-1,CASRGLSGNTIYF,TGTGCCAGCAGGGGGCTTTCGGGAAACACCATATATTTT
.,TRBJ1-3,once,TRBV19,CASNPDWASGNTIYF,TGTGCCAGTAACCCGGACTGGGCCTCTGGAAACACCATATATTTT
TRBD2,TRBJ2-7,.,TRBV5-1,CASSSLPAGDRYEQYF,TGCGCCAGCAGCTCACTCCCAGCGGGGGACCGCTACGAGCAGTACTTC
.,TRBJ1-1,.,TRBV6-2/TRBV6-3,CASSSPGGKNTEAFF,TGTGCCAGCAGTTCCCCCGGAGGGAAGAACACTGAAGCTTTCTTT
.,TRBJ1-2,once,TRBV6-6,CASSYSYDRANYGYTF,TGTGCCAGCAGTTACTCCTACGACAGAGCTAACTATGGCTACACCTTC
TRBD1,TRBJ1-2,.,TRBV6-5,CASSSPSRGGGYGYTF,TGTGCCAGCAGTTCACCTTCTCGAGGGGGCGGGTATGGCTACACCTTC
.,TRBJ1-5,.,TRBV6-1,CASSEGTGNQPQHF,TGTGCCAGCAGTGAAGGAACGGGGAATCAGCCCCAGCATTTT
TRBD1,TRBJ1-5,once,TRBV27,CASTSTGGFGQPQHF,TGTGCCAGCACCTCGACAGGGGGTTTCGGTCAGCCCCAGCATTTT
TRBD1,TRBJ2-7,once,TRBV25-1,CASSEFRGGKQYF,TGTGCCAGCAGTGAATTTCGAGGGGGCAAGCAGTACTTC
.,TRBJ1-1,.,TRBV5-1,CASSFRQNTEAFF,TGCGCCAGCAGCTTTCGACAGAACACTGAAGCTTTCTTT
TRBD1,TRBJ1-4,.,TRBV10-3,CAISDPTGGGEKLFF,TGTGCCATCAGTGACCCGACAGGGGGCGGTGAAAAACTGTTTTTT
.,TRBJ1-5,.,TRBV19,CASSPTGSGQPQHF,TGTGCCAGTAGTCCAACAGGGAGTGGACAGCCCCAGCATTTT
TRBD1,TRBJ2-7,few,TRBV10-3,CAISPRDRASYEQYF,TGTGCCATCAGTCCCCGGGACAGGGCCTCCTACGAGCAGTACTTC
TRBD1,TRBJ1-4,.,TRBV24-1,CATSDSGQDGEKLFF,TGTGCCACCAGTGACTCTGGACAGGACGGTGAAAAACTGTTTTTT
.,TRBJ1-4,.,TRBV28,CASSRATNEKLFF,TGTGCCAGCAGTCGGGCAACTAATGAAAAACTGTTTTTT
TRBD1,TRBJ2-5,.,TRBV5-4,CASSATGGGDETQYF,TGTGCCAGCAGTGCTACAGGGGGCGGGGATGAGACCCAGTACTTC
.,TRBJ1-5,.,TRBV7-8,CASSLARAPLNQPQHF,TGTGCCAGCAGCTTAGCGCGCGCTCCTCTCAATCAGCCCCAGCATTTT
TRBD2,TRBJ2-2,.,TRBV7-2,CASSLGLAGNTGELFF,TGTGCCAGCAGCTTAGGGCTAGCGGGAAACACCGGGGAGCTGTTTTTT
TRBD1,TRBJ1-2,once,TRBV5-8,CASSLRQGGGYTF,TGTGCCAGCAGCTTGAGACAGGGGGGTGGCTACACCTTC
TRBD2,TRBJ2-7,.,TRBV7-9,CASSSTGQRGITYEQYF,TGTGCCAGCAGCTCAACTGGTCAGCGGGGGATTACCTACGAGCAGTACTTC
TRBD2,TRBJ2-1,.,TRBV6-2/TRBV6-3,CASSYSGQREVGRVF,TGTGCCAGCAGTTACTCAGGCCAGCGGGAGGTGGGGAGGGTCTTC
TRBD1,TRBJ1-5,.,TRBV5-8,CASSLVRTGDSHNQPQHF,TGTGCCAGCAGCTTGGTCCGGACAGGGGACTCCCACAATCAGCCCCAGCATTTT
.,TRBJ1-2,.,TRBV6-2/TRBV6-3,CASSYNQGGGYTF,TGTGCCAGCAGTTACAACCAGGGAGGAGGCTACACCTTC
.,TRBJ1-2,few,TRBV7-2,CASTPREFMDYGYTF,TGTGCCAGCACCCCCCGGGAATTTATGGACTATGGCTACACCTTC
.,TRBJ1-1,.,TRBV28,CASSFPGNTEAFF,TGTGCCAGCAGTTTTCCCGGGAACACTGAAGCTTTCTTT
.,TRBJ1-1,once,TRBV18,CASSPVSGQANTEAFF,TGTGCCAGCTCACCGGTAAGCGGGCAGGCGAACACTGAAGCTTTCTTT
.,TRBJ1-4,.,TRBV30,CAWKGGRKSEKLFF,TGTGCCTGGAAGGGAGGGAGGAAATCGGAAAAACTGTTTTTT
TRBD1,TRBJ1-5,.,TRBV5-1,CASSLGQGPGWPQHF,TGCGCCAGCAGCTTAGGACAGGGGCCCGGGTGGCCCCAGCATTTT
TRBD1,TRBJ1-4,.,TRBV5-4,CASSSGTGRQKLFF,TGTGCCAGCAGTTCCGGGACAGGGAGACAAAAACTGTTTTTT
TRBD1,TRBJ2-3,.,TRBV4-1,CASSQEGGRGGTDTQYF,TGCGCCAGCAGCCAAGAAGGGGGCCGGGGAGGCACAGATACGCAGTATTTT
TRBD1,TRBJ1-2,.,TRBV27,CASSRGTGVSYGYTF,TGTGCCAGCAGCCGAGGGACAGGAGTAAGCTATGGCTACACCTTC
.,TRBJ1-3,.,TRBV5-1,CASSLIKGDTIYF,TGCGCCAGCAGCTTGATTAAGGGGGACACCATATATTTT
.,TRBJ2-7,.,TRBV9,CASSVYSGAYEQYF,TGTGCCAGCAGCGTATACAGCGGAGCCTACGAGCAGTACTTC
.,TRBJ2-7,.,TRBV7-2,CASSLLQGGEQYF,TGTGCCAGCAGCTTACTTCAGGGAGGCGAGCAGTACTTC
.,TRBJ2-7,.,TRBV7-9,CASSLVGEAYEQYF,TGTGCCAGCAGCTTAGTAGGAGAAGCCTACGAGCAGTACTTC
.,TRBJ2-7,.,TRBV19,CASSIRTETYEQYF,TGTGCCAGTAGTATCCGGACAGAAACCTACGAGCAGTACTTC
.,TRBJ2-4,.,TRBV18,CASSSLGAGTKNIQYF,TGTGCCAGCTCAAGCCTAGGGGCGGGAACCAAAAACATTCAGTACTTC
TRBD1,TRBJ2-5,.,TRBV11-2,CASSSQGEPRETQYF,TGTGCCAGCAGCTCTCAGGGGGAGCCGAGAGAGACCCAGTACTTC
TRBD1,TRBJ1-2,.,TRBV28,CASSNYTGTVNYGYTF,TGTGCCAGCAGTAATTACACCGGGACAGTAAACTATGGCTACACCTTC
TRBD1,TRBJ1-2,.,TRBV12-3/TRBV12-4,CASRETGTYGYTF,TGTGCCAGCAGGGAGACAGGGACCTATGGCTACACCTTC
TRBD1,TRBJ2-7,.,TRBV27,CASKQGAREQYF,TGTGCCAGCAAACAGGGGGCGAGGGAGCAGTACTTC
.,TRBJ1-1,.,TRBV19,CASREPVKDTEAFF,TGTGCCAGTAGAGAGCCCGTGAAAGACACTGAAGCTTTCTTT
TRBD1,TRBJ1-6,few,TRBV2,CASSSGTVGLPGNSPLHF,TGTGCCAGTTCCTCCGGGACAGTAGGGCTACCGGGGAATTCACCCCTCCACTTT
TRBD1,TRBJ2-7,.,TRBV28,CASSSAGGTGDYEQYF,TGTGCCAGCAGCTCCGCTGGGGGGACAGGGGACTACGAGCAGTACTTC
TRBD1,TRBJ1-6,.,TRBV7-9,CASSFFGDRDSPLHF,TGTGCCAGCAGCTTCTTTGGGGACAGGGATTCACCCCTCCACTTT